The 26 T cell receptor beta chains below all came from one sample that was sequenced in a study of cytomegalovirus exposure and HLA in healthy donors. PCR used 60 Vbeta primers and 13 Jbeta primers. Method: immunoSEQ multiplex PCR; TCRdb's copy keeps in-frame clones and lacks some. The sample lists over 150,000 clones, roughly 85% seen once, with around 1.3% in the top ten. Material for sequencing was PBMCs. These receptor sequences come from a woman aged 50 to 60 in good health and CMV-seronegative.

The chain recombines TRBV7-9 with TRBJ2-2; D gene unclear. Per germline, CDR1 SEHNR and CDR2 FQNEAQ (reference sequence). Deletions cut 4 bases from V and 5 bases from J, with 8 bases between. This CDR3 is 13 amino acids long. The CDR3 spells CASSSHYTGELFF. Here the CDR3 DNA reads TGTGCCAGCAGCTCCCACTATACCGGGGAGCTGTTTTTT.

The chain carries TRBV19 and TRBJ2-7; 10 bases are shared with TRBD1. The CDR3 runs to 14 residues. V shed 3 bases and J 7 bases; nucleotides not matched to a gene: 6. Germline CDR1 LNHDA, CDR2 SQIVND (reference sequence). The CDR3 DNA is TGTGCCAGTAGTATGCCGGGACAGGGGTGGGAGCAGTACTTC. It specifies CASSMPGQGWEQYF.

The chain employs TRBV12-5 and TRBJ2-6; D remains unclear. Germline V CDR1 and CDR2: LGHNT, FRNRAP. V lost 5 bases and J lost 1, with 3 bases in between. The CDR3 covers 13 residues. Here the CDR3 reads CASGESGANVLTF. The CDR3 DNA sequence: TGTGCTAGTGGTGAGTCTGGGGCCAACGTCCTGACTTTC.

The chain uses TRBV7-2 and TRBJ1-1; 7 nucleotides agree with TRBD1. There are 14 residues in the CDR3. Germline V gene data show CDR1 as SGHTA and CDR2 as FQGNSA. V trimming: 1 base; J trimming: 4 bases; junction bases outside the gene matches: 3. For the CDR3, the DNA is TGTGCCAGCAGCTTAGTACAGGGGAGCACTGAAGCTTTCTTT. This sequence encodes CASSLVQGSTEAFF.

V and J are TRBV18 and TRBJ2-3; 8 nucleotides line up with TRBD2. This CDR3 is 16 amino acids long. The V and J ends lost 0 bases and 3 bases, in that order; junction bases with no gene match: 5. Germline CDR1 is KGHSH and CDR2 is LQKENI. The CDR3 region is CASSPPGLGGTDTQYF. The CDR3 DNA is TGTGCCAGCTCACCACCGGGACTAGGGGGGACAGATACGCAGTATTTT.

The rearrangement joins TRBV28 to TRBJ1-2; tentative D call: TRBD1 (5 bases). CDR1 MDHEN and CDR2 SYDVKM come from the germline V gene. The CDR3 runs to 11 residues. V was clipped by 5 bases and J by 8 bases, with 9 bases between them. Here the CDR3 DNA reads TGTGCCAGCAGTACGGGGGGGGGCTACACCTTC. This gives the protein CASSTGGGYTF.

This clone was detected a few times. The CDR3 region has the DNA TGTGCCAGCAGCTTAGAGGGATCTGGGGCCAACGTCCTGACTTTC. It is translated as CASSLEGSGANVLTF. This sequence joins TRBV7-3 and TRBJ2-6, with D possibly being TRBD2 (5 bases). V dropped 2 bases and J dropped 1 base, with 6 bases sitting between them. The CDR3 is made up of 15 amino acids. In germline, CDR1 is SGHTA, CDR2 FQGTGA.

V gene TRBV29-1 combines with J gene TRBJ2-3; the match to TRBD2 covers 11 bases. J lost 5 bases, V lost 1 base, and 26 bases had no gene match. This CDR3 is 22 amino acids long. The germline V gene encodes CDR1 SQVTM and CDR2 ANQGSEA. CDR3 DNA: TGCAGCGTTGAAGGACTCCGGGCGATTAGCGGGGGGGCCATGTTGGGAGGAGATACGCAGTATTTT. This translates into CSVEGLRAISGGAMLGGDTQYF.

The CDR3 protein is CASSSRTGQNEQFF. For the CDR3, the DNA is TGCGCCAGCAGCTCGCGGACAGGGCAGAATGAGCAGTTCTTC. The genes are TRBV5-1 and TRBJ2-1; 8 nucleotides line up with TRBD1. Looked up from germline, CDR1 is SGHRS and CDR2 is YFSETQ. The CDR3 runs 14 residues. V lost 3 bases, J lost 7 bases, and 6 bases stayed unmatched.

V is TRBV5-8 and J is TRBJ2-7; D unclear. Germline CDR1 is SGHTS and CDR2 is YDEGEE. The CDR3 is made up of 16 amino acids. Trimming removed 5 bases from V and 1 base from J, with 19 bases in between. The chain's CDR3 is CASRSVGDGHSYEQYF. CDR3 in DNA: TGTGCCAGCAGGTCTGTCGGAGACGGTCATTCCTACGAGCAGTACTTC.

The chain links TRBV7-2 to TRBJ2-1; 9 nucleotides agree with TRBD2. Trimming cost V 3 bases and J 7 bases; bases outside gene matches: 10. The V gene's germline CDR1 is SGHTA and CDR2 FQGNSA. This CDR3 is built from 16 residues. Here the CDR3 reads CASSLATSGRTNEQFF. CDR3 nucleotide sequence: TGTGCCAGCAGCTTGGCGACTAGCGGAAGAACGAATGAGCAGTTCTTC.

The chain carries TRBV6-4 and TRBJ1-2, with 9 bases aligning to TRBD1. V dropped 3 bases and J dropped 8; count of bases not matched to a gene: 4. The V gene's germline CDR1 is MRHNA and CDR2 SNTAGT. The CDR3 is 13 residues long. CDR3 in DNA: TGTGCCAGCAGTGAGGACAGGGGAGGCGGCTACACCTTC. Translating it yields CASSEDRGGGYTF.

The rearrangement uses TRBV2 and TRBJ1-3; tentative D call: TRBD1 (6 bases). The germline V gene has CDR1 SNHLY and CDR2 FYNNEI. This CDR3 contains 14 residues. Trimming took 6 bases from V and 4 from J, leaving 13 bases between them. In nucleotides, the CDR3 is TGTGCCAGCAGCGTACAGGGTTCCGGAAACACCATATATTTT. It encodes CASSVQGSGNTIYF.

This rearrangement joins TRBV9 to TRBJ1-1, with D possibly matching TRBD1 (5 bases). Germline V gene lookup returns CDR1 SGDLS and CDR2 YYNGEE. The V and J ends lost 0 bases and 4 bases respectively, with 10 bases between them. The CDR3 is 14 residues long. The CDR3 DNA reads TGTGCCAGCAGCGTAGATCCAGGGTCCACTGAAGCTTTCTTT. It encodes CASSVDPGSTEAFF.

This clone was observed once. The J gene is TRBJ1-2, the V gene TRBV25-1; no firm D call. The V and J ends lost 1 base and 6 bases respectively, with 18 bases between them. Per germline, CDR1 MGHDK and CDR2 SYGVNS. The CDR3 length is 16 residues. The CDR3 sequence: CASSESDRSSLDGYTF. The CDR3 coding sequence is TGTGCCAGCAGTGAATCCGACCGCTCCTCCCTAGATGGCTACACCTTC.

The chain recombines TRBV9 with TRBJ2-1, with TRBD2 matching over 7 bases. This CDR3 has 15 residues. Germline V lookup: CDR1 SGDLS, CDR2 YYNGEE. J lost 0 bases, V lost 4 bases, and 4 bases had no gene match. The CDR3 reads CASSLGGGSYNEQFF. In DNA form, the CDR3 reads TGTGCCAGCAGCTTGGGGGGGGGCTCCTACAATGAGCAGTTCTTC.

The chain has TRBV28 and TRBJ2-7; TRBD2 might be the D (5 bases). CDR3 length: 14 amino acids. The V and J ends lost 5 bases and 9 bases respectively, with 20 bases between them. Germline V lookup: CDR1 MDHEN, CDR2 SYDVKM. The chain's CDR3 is CASSLLALSFVQYF. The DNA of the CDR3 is TGTGCCAGCAGTCTTCTAGCCCTCTCCTTTGTGCAGTACTTC.

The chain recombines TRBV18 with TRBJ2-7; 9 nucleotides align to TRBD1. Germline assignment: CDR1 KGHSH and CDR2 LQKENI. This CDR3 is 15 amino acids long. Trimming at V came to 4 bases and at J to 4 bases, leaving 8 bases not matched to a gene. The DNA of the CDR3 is TGTGCCAGCTCACAAGGACAGGGGAAGGAGTACGAGCAGTACTTC. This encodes CASSQGQGKEYEQYF.

The CDR3 nucleotides read TGTGCCAGCAGTCTAGCCACAGATACGCAGTATTTT. It yields the protein CASSLATDTQYF. The V call is TRBV28, the J call TRBJ2-3; tentatively, D is TRBD2 (5 bases). Germline V gives CDR1 MDHEN, CDR2 SYDVKM. This CDR3 comprises 12 residues. The V end was cut by 5 bases, the J end by 2 bases, with 5 bases between.

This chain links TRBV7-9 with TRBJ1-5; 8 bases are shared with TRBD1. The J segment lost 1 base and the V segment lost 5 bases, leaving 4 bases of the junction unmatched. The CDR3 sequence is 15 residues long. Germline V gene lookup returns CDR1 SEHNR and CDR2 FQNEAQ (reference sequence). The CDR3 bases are TGTGCCAGCAGCCCCGGACAGGGCAGCAATCAGCCCCAGCATTTT. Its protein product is CASSPGQGSNQPQHF.

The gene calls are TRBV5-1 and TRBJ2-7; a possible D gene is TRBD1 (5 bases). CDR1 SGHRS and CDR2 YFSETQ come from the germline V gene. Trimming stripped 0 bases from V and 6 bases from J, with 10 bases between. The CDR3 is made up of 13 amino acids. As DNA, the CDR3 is TGCGCCAGCAGCTTGGTACGCAGGGTCGAGCAGTACTTC. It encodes CASSLVRRVEQYF.

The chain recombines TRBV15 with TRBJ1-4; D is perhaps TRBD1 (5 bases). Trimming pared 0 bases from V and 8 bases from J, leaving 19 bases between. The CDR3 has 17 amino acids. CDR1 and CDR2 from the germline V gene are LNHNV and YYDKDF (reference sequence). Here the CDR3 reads CATSRDWGGTGDEKLFF. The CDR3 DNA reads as TGTGCCACCAGCAGAGATTGGGGGGGGACCGGGGACGAAAAACTGTTTTTT.

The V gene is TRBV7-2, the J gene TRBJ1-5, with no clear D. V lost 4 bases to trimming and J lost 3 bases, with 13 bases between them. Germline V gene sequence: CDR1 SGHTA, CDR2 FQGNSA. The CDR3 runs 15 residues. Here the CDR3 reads CASSSESGYNQPQHF. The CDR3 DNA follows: TGTGCCAGCAGCTCTGAGTCTGGTTACAATCAGCCCCAGCATTTT. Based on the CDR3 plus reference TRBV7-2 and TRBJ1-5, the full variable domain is GAGVSQSPSNKVTEKGKDVELRCDPISGHTALYWYRQSLGQGLEFLIYFQGNSAPDKSGLPSDRFSAERTGGSVSTLTIQRTQQEDSAVYLCASSSESGYNQPQHFGDGTRLSIL.

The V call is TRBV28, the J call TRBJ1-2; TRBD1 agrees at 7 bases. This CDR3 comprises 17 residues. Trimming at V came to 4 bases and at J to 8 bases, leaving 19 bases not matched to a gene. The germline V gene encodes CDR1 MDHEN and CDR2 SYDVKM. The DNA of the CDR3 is TGTGCCAGCAGTTCAACAGGACAGGCAGATTATCCGATCGGCTACACCTTC. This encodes CASSSTGQADYPIGYTF.

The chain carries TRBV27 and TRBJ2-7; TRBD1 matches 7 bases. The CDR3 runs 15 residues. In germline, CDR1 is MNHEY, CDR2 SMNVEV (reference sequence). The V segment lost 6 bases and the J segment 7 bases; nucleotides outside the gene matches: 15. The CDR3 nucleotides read TGTGCCAGCAGCCCGACCTGGGACAGAGGCTGGGAGCAGTACTTC. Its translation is CASSPTWDRGWEQYF.

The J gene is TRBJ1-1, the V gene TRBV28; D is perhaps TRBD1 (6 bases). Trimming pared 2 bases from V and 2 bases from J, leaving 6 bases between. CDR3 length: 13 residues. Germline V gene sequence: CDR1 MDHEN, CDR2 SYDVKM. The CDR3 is CASSLGGNTEAFF. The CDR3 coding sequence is TGTGCCAGCAGTTTAGGGGGCAACACTGAAGCTTTCTTT.